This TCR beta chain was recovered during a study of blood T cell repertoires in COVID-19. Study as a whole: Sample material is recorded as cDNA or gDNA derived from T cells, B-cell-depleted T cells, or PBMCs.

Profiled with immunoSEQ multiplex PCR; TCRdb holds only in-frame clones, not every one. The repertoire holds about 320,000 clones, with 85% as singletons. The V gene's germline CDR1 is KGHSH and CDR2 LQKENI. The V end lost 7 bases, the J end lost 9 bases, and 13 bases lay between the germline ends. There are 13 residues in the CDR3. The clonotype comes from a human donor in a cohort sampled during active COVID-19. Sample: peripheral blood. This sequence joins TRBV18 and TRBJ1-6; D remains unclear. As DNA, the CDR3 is TGTGCCAGCTTGAGGGAATTTGGTTCACCCCTCCACTTT. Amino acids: CASLREFGSPLHF.